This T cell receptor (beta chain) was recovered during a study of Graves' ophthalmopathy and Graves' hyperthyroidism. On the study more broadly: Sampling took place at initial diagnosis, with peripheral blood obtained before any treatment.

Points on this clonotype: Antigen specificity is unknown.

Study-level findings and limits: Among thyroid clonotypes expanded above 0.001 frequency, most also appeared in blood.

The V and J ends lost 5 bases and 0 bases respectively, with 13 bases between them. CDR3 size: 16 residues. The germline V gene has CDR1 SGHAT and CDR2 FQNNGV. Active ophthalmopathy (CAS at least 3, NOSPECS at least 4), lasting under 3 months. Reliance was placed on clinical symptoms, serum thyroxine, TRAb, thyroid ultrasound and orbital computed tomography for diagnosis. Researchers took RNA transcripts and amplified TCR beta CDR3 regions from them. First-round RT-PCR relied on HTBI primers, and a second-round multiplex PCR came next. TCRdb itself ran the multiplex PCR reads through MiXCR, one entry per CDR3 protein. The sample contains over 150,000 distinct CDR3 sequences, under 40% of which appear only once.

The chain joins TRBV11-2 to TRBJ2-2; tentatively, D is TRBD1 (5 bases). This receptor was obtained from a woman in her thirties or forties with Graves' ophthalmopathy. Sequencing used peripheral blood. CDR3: CASSLGPLTNTGELFF. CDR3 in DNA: TGTGCCAGCAGCCTGGGGCCCCTAACGAACACCGGGGAGCTGTTTTTT.